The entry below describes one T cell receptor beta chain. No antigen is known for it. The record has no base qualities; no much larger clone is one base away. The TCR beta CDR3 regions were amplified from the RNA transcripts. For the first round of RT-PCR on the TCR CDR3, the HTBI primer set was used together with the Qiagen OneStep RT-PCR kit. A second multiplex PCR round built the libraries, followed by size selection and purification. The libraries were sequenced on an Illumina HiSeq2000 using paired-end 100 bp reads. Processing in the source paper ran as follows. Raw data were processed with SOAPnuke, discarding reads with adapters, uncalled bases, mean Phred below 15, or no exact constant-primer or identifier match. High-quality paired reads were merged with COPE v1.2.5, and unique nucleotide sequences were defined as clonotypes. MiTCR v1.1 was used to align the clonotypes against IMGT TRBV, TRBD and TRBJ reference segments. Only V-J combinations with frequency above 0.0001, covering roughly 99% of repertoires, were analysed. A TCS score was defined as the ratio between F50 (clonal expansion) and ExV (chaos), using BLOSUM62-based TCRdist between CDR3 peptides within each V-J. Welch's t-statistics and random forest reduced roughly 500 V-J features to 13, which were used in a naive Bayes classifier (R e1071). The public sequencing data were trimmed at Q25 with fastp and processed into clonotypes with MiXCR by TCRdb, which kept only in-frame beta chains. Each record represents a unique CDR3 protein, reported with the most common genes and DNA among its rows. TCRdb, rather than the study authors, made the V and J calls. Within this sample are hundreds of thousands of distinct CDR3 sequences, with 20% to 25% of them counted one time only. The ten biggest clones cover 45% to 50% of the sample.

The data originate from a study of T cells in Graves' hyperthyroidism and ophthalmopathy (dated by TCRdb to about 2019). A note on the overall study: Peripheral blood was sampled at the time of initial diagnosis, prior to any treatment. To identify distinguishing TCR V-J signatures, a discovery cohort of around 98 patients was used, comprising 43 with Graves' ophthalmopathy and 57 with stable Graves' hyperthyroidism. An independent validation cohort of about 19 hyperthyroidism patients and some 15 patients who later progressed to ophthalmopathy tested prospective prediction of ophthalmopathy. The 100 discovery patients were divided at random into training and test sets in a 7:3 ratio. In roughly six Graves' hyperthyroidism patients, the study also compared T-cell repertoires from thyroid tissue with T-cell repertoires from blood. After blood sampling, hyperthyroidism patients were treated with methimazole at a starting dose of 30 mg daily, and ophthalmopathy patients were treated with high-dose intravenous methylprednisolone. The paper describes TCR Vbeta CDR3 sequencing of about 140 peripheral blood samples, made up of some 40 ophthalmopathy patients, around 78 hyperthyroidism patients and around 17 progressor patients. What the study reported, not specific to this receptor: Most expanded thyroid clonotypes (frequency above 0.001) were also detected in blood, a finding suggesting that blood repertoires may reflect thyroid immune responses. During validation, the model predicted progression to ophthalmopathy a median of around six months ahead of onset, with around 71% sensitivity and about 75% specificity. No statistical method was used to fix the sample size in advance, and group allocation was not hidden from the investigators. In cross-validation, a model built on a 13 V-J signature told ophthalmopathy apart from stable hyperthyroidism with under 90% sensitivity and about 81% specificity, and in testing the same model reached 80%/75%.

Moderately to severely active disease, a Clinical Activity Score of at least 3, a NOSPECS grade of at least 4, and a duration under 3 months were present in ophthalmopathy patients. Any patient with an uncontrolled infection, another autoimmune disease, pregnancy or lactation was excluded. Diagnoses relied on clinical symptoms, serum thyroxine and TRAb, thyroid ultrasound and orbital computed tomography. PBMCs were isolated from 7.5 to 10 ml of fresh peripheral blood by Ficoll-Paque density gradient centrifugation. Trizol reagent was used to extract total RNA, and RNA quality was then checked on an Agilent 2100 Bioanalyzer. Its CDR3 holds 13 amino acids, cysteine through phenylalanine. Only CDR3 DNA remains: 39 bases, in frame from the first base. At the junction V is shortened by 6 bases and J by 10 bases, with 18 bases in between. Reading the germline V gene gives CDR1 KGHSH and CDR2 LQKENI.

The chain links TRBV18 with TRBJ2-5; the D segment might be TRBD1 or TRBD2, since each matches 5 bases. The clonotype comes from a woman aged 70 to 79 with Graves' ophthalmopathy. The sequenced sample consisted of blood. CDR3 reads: CASSQDSQGRQYF. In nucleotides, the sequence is TGTGCCAGCTCGCAGGACTCTCAGGGTCGCCAGTACTTC.